This record looks at one T cell receptor beta chain sequence and its context. This sample was taken from a study of blood T cell repertoires in COVID-19. Participants came from some 23 US areas, aged roughly 18 to 100 years. Participant-given clinical history determined each cohort assignment. Original processing methods: It was from reference gene primer amplification that nucleated cell counts were estimated. Only in-frame clones appear in the TCRdb table, and some are missing; sequencing was by immunoSEQ multiplex PCR. V and J calls and clone size follow that table, whereas D and trimming were derived from the DNA. The top ten clones hold 2.5% to 3% of a sample with about 240,000 clones, 87% of them seen once. Trimming removed 5 bases from V and 4 bases from J; junction bases left unmatched: 14. Germline V gives CDR1 SGHTA, CDR2 FQGNSA. The length of the CDR3 is 17 residues.

The V call is TRBV7-2, the J call TRBJ1-1; 9 nucleotides line up with TRBD1. This receptor was identified in a woman aged 25-40 years with acute COVID-19. The specimen sequenced was PBMCs or T cells enriched from blood (not recorded which). This CDR3 reads CASSPRTGVLLATEAFF. The CDR3 DNA reads as TGTGCCAGCAGCCCCCGGACAGGGGTCTTGTTGGCCACTGAAGCTTTCTTT.